This T cell receptor (beta chain) was recorded in a study of blood T cell repertoires in COVID-19. Whole-study context: The United States, Italy and Spain supplied acute and convalescent COVID-19 samples.

The data were produced by immunoSEQ multiplex PCR, yet TCRdb's version contains in-frame clones alone and is incomplete. The sample lists about 220,000 clones; under 90% were seen once. The CDR3 length is 13 residues. V lost 5 bases to trimming and J lost 4 bases; unmatched junction nucleotides: 3. In germline, CDR1 is SGHTA, CDR2 FQGTGA. In its sample, this clone was seen a few times. The sample carries other DNA sequences with the same CDR3. This clonotype was sampled from a woman in her sixties or seventies who had recovered from COVID-19. Input material: peripheral blood. This chain connects TRBV7-3 to TRBJ2-5; 8 bases line up with TRBD1. This chain's CDR3 is CASSPGQGETQYF. The CDR3 nucleotides are TGTGCCAGCAGCCCTGGACAGGGAGAGACCCAGTACTTC.